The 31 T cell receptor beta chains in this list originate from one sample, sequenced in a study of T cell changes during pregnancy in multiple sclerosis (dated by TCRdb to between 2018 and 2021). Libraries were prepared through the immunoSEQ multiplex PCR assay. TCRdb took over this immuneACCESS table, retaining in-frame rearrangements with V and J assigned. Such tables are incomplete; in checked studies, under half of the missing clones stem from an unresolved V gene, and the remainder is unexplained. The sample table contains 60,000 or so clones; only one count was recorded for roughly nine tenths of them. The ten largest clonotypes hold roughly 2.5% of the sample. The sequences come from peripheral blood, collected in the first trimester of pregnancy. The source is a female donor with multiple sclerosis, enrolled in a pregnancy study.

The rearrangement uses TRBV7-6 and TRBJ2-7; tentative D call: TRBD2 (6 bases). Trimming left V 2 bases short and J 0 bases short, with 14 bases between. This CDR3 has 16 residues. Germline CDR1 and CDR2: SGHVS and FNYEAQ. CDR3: CASSLRLDSRSYEQYF. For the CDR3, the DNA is TGTGCCAGCAGCTTAAGACTAGACTCGCGCTCCTACGAGCAGTACTTC.

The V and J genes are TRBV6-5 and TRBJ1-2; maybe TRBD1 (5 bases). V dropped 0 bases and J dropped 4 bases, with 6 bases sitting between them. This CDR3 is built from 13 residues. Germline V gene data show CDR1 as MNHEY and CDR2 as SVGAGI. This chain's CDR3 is CASSYSDSYGYTF. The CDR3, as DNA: TGTGCCAGCAGTTACTCCGACAGCTATGGCTACACCTTC.

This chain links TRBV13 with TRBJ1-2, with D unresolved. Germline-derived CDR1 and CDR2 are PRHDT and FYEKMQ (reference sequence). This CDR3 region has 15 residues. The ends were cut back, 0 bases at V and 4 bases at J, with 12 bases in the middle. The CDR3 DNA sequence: TGTGCCAGCAGCTTAGGTGAGAAGAGGTTCTATGGCTACACCTTC. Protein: CASSLGEKRFYGYTF. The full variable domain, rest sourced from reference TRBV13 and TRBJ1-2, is AAGVIQSPRHLIKEKRETATLKCYPIPRHDTVYWYQQGPGQDPQFLISFYEKMQSDKGSIPDRFSAQQFSDYHSELNMSSLELGDSALYFCASSLGEKRFYGYTFGSGTRLTVV.

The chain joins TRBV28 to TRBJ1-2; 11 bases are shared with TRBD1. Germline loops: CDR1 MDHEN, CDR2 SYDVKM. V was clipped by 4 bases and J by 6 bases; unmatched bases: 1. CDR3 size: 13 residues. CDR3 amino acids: CASSSGQGDGYTF. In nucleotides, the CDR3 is TGTGCCAGCAGTTCGGGACAGGGGGATGGCTACACCTTC.

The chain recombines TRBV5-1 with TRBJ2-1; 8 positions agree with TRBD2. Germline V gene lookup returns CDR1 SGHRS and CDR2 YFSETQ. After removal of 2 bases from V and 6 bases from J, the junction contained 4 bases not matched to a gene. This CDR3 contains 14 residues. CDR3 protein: CASSLAGASNEQFF. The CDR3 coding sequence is TGCGCCAGCAGCTTAGCGGGGGCCTCCAATGAGCAGTTCTTC.

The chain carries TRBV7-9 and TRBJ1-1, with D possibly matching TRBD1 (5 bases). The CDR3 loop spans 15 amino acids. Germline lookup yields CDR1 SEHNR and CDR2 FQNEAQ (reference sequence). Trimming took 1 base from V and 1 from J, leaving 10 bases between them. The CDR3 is CASSLDGHPNTEAFF. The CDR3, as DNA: TGTGCCAGCAGCTTAGACGGACACCCGAACACTGAAGCTTTCTTT.

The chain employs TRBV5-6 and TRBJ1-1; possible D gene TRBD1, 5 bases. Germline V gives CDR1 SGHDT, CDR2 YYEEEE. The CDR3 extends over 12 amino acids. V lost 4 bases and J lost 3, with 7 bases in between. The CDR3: CASSQQDTEAFF. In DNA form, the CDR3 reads TGTGCCAGCAGCCAACAGGACACTGAAGCTTTCTTT. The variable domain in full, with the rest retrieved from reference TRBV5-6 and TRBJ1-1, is DAGVTQSPTHLIKTRGQQVTLRCSPKSGHDTVSWYQQALGQGPQFIFQYYEEEERQRGNFPDRFSGHQFPNYSSELNVNALLLGDSALYLCASSQQDTEAFFGQGTRLTVV.

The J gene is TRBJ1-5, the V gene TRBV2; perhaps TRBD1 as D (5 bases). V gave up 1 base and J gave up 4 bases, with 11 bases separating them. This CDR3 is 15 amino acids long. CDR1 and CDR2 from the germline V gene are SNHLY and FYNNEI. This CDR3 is CASSEGRASNQPQHF. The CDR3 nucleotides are TGTGCCAGCAGTGAAGGCAGGGCGAGTAATCAGCCCCAGCATTTT.

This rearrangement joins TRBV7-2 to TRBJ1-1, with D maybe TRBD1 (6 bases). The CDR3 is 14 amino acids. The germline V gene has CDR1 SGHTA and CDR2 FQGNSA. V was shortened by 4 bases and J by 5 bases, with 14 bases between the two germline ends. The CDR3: CASSYRQGGTEAFF. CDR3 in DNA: TGTGCCAGCAGCTATAGGCAAGGGGGAACTGAAGCTTTCTTT.

The CDR3 region is CASSVGDTPQPQHF. The CDR3 nucleotides read TGTGCCAGCAGCGTAGGGGACACACCACAGCCCCAGCATTTT. The chain employs TRBV9 and TRBJ1-5, with a possible D match to TRBD1 (6 bases). Trimming pared 0 bases from V and 7 bases from J, leaving 11 bases between. There are 14 residues in the CDR3. Germline V CDR1 and CDR2: SGDLS, YYNGEE.

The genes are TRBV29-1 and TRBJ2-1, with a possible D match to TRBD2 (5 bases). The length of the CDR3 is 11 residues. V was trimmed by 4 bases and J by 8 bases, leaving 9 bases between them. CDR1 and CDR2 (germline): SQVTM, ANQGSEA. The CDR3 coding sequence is TGCAGCGTTGCGTCCGGGGATGAGCAGTTCTTC. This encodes CSVASGDEQFF.

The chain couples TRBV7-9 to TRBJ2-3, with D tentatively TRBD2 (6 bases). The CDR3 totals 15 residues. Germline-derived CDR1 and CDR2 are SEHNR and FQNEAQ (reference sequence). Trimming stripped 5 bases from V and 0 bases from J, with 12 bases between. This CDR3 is CASSARLESTDTQYF. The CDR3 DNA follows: TGTGCCAGCAGCGCCCGACTAGAAAGCACAGATACGCAGTATTTT.

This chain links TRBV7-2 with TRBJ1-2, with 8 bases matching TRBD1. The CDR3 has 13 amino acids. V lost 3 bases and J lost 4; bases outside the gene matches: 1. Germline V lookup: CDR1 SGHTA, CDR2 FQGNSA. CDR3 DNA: TGTGCCAGCAGCTTGGGGACAGGCTATGGCTACACCTTC. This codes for CASSLGTGYGYTF.

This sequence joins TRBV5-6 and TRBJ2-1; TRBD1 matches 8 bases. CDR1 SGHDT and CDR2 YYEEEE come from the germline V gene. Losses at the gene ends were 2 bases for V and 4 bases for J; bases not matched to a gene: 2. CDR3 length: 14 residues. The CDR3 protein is CASSFRGPYNEQFF. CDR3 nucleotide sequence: TGTGCCAGCAGCTTCAGGGGGCCATACAATGAGCAGTTCTTC.

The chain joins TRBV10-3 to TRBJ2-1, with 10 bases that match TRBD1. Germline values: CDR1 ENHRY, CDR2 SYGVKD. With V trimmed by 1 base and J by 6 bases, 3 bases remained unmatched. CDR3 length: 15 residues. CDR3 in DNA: TGTGCCATCAGTGAGTTCGGGACAGGGGTCAATGAGCAGTTCTTC. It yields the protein CAISEFGTGVNEQFF.

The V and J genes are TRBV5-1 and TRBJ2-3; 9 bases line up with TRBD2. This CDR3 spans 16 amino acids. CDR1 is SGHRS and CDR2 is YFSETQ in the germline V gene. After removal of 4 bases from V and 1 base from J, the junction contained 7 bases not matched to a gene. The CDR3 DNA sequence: TGCGCCAGCAGCCTGGGGGTAGCGGGGGGCACAGATACGCAGTATTTT. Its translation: CASSLGVAGGTDTQYF.

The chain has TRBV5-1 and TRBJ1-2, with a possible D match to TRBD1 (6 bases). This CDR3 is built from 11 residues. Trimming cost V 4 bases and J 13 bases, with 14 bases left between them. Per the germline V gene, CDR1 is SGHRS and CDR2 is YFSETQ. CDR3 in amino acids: CASSATGNVTF. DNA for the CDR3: TGCGCCAGCAGCGCAACAGGGAACGTCACCTTC. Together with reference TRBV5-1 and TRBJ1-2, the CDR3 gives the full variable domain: KAGVTQTPRYLIKTRGQQVTLSCSPISGHRSVSWYQQTPGQGLQFLFEYFSETQRNKGNFPGRFSGRQFSNSRSEMNVSTLELGDSALYLCASSATGNVTFGSGTRLTVV.

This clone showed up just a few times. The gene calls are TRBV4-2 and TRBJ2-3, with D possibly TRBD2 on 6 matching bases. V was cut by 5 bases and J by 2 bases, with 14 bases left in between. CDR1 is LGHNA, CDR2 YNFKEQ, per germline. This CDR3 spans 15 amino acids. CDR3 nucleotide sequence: TGTGCCAGCAGCATACTAGCAACCAACACAGATACGCAGTATTTT. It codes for CASSILATNTDTQYF.

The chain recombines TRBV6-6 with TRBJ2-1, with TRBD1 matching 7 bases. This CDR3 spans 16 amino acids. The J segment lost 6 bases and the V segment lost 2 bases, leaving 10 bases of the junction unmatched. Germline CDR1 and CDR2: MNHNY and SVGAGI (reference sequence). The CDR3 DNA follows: TGTGCCAGCAGTTACAGCCGCCAGGGGGAAGTCAATGAGCAGTTCTTC. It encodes CASSYSRQGEVNEQFF.

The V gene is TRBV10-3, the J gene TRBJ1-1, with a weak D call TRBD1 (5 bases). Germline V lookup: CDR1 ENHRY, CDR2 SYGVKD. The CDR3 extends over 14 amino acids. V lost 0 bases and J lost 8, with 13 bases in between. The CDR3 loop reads CAISESAGRYEAFF. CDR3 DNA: TGTGCCATCAGTGAGTCCGCAGGGAGGTACGAAGCTTTCTTT.

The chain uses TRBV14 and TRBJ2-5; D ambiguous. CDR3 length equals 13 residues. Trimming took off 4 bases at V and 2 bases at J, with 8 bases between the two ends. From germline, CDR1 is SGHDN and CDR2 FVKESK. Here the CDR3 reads CASSPGGQETQYF. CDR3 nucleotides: TGTGCCAGCAGCCCGGGTGGGCAAGAGACCCAGTACTTC.

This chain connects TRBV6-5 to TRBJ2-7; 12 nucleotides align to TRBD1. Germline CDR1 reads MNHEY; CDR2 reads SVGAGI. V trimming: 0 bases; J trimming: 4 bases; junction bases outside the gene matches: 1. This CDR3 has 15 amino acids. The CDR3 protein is CASSYSGQGAYEQYF. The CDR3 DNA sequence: TGTGCCAGCAGTTACTCGGGACAGGGGGCTTACGAGCAGTACTTC.

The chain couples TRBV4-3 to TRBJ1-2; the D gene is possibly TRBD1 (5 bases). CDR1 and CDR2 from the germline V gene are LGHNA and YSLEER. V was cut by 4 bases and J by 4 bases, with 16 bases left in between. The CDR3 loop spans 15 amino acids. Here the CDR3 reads CASSLRSGLFYGYTF. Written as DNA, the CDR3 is TGCGCCAGCAGCCTGCGATCGGGACTCTTCTATGGCTACACCTTC.

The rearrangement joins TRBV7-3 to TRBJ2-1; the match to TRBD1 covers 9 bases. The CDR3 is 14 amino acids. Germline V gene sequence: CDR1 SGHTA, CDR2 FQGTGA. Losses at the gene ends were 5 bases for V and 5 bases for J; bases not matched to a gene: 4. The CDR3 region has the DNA TGTGCCAGCAGCCACGGACAGGGGAACAATGAGCAGTTCTTC. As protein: CASSHGQGNNEQFF.

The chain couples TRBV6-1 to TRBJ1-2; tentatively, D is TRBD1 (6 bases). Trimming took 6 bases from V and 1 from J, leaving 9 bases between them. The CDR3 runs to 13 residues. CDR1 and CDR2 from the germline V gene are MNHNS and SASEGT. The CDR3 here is CASSPRGNYGYTF. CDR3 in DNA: TGTGCCAGCAGCCCCAGGGGTAACTATGGCTACACCTTC.

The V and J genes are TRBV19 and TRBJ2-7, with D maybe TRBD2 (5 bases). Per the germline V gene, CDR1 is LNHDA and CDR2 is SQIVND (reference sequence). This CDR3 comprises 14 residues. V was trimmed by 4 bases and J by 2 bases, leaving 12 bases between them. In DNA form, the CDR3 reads TGTGCCAGTAGTACCTGGACTCTGCCCTACGAGCAGTACTTC. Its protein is CASSTWTLPYEQYF. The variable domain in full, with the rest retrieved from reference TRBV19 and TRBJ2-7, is DGGITQSPKYLFRKEGQNVTLSCEQNLNHDAMYWYRQDPGQGLRLIYYSQIVNDFQKGDIAEGYSVSREKKESFPLTVTSAQKNPTAFYLCASSTWTLPYEQYFGPGTRLTVT.

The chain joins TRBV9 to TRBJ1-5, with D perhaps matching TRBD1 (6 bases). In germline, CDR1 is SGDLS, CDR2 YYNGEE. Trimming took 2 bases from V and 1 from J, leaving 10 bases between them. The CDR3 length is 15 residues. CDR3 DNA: TGTGCCAGCAGCGTTGGACAGCTCAGCAATCAGCCCCAGCATTTT. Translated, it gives CASSVGQLSNQPQHF.

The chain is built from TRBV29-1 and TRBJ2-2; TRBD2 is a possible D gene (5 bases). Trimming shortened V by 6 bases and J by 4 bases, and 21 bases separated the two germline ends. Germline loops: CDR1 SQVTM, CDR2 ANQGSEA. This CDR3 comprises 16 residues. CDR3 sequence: CSVRHTGPRGTGELFF. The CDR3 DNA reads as TGCAGCGTAAGACATACCGGGCCTCGGGGCACCGGGGAGCTGTTTTTT.

The CDR3 loop reads CASSPNYSGDEQYF. The CDR3 DNA reads as TGTGCCAGCTCACCTAACTATTCAGGGGACGAGCAGTACTTC. The chain is built from TRBV18 and TRBJ2-7; tentative D call: TRBD1 (6 bases). This CDR3 spans 14 amino acids. CDR1 KGHSH and CDR2 LQKENI come from the germline V gene. The V gene lost 3 bases and the J gene lost 5 bases, with 14 bases spanning the gap.

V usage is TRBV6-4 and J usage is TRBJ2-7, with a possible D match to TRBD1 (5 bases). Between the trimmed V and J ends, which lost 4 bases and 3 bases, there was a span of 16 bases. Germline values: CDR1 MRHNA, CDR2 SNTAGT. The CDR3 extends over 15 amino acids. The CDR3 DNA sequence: TGTGCCAGCAGTGGGGAACTGGGGCCCGTCTACGAGCAGTACTTC. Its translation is CASSGELGPVYEQYF.

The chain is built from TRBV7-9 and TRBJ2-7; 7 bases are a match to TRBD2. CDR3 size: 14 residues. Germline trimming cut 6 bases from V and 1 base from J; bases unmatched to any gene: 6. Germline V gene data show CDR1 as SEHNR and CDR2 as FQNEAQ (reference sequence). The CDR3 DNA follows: TGTGCCAGCAGTTTCCCGGGAGGATCCTACGAGCAGTACTTC. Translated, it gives CASSFPGGSYEQYF.